This T cell receptor beta chain was sequenced in a study of cytomegalovirus exposure and HLA in healthy donors (dated by TCRdb to 2017 to 2019). Some background on the complete study: According to an earlier analysis of 587 of the donors, about 179 million T cells yielded roughly 110 million unique TCR beta sequences and about 300 Gb of sequence data. An early release covering roughly 600 HLA-typed donors comprised approximately 300 gigabases of sequencing data and tens of millions of unique TCR sequences. Among the roughly 390 genotyped donors, about 85% belonged to the genetic ancestry cluster associated with self-reported Caucasian donors. The study was designed to test whether signatures of past pathogen exposure could be identified by cataloging public T cell receptors. The study used immunosequencing to profile the T cell repertoires of several hundred subjects and linked those repertoires to cytomegalovirus serostatus. Along with the approximately 600-subject first cohort, a separate validation cohort of around 120 different subjects was used. To predict cytomegalovirus infection status, the study brought together high-throughput TCR immunosequencing, statistical association of individual TCRs with disease status, and machine learning. A later analysis re-examined previously published TCR beta repertoires from 600 to 700 donors and added high-resolution HLA genotyping to investigate patterns of TCR occurrence. Rather than using new phenotypic data, the later analysis identified candidate immune exposures from TCR beta sequences and from how often those sequences occurred across donors. An earlier analysis of 450 to 750 of the donors used high-throughput TCR beta sequencing to judge whether each TCR beta V gene segment behaved as functional or pseudogenic. Alongside the repertoire data, information on donor age, sex, ethnicity and CMV serostatus was compiled. A later genetic analysis took genome-wide SNP genotypes for about three fifths of the roughly 670 donors and used that subset as a discovery cohort. Every discovery cohort repertoire had been produced on one sequencing platform. Class I and class II HLA loci were covered by the typing at four-digit resolution. Typing coverage varied by locus: about 620-630 donors for A, B, C, DRB1 and DQB1; roughly 510 for DQA1; 606 for DPA1; about 450 for DPB1. A handful of DR-DQ haplotypes were handled as single units for association and clustering because linkage in the cohort was strong. Among roughly 400 genotyped donors of the cohort, an average of about 220,000 unique TCR beta nucleotide sequences was sequenced per donor, of which roughly 18% were non-productive.

The library was made by the immunoSEQ multiplex PCR assay. For the multiplex PCR, a mixture combining 60 forward primers for TCR Vbeta segments and 13 reverse primers for TCR Jbeta segments was used. Amplification of the CDR3 region of rearranged TCR beta genes was performed with a multiplex PCR assay on genomic DNA. The Illumina HiSeq System was used to sequence the amplified TCR beta libraries as 87-base-pair reads. The authors' pipeline ran thus. A later analysis counted 75 million to 100 million unique TCR beta chains across the 690 or so repertoires, and 10 million to 11 million of these chains were shared by at least two donors. Raw reads were error-corrected and collapsed into unique sequences by a nearest-neighbor algorithm in which closely related sequences were merged to remove PCR and sequencing errors. Alignment of CDR3 sequences to IMGT reference sequences was used to assign V, D and J gene segments. For a sequence to be retained, a match of at least six nucleotides to both a V gene segment and a J gene segment was required. A rearrangement was called productive if the CDR3 had no stop codons and remained in frame with V and J, and every other rearrangement was called non-productive. CDR3 was defined according to IMGT convention as the region running from the second conserved V-encoded cysteine to the conserved J-encoded phenylalanine. The earlier analysis of 550 to 650 of the donors excluded any sequence lacking an unambiguous match to a single V gene segment. In an earlier analysis of more than 500 of the donors, a V segment was called functional when productive rearrangements were above 56.7%, and segregating when the standard deviation between donors exceeded 5%. A statistical classification framework was developed to diagnose cytomegalovirus status using the catalog of TCR beta chain sequences. In a later analysis, TCR nucleotide sequences were compared against IMGT/GENE-DB human TR gene sequences so that V and J genes could be assigned. Using the TCRdist pipeline, a later analysis assigned CDR3 sequences along with most-parsimonious VDJ recombination scenarios. A later analysis defined each TCR beta chain by its CDR3 amino acid sequence plus V-gene family, and excluded reads lacking a unique V-gene family. To address suspected cross-contamination and a sequencing artifact, a later analysis removed roughly 640 highly shared, low-generation-probability nucleotide sequences. In a later analysis, a clonal expansion index was calculated for each public chain from normalized within-repertoire ranks of inferred template counts. In a later analysis, generation probabilities were computed using a VDJ recombination model fitted to out-of-frame rearrangements, and the results were checked against IGoR. A later analysis scored TCR-TCR, TCR-HLA and TCR-CMV co-occurrence with hypergeometric tests, applying a repertoire-size bias correction to TCR pairs. To estimate false discovery rates, a later analysis permuted the HLA or CMV assignments 20 times. In a later analysis, co-occurring TCRs were grouped with DBSCAN, and TCRdist sequence similarity was added when clustering was performed within HLA-allele-positive subsets. For co-occurrence clustering, repertoires with fewer than 30,000 or more than 120,000 public chains were excluded, along with five or six repertoires with anomalous nucleotide sharing. TCRdb re-hosts the immuneACCESS table, in-frame sequences only. Its copies lack some clones; in the studies checked, an unresolved V gene accounts for under half of them, and the cause for the rest is not known. V and J calls and clone size follow that table, whereas D and trimming were derived from the DNA. The sample table holds 90,000 to 130,000 clones, of which approximately 80% were seen once. Less than 3% of the sample lies in the top ten.

From the cysteine up to the phenylalanine, the CDR3 has a length of 14 residues. Only the CDR3 part of the read is kept: 42 bases, read in frame from the first base. Relative to germline, V is 5 bases shorter and J is 0 bases shorter, with 11 bases between their ends. Paper-wide results and their limitations: Presence/absence analyses assumed roughly uniform sequencing depth across donors, an assumption that may not hold. Compared with equally common non-associated chains, HLA-associated TCR beta chains in a later analysis were more clonally expanded and had lower generation probabilities. Linkage disequilibrium might explain the correlated functional status among segregating V segments, but an unknown experimental factor could not be ruled out. Most CMV-associated TCR beta chains appeared to be HLA-restricted in a later analysis, and the HLA associations seemed to be driven largely by CMV exposure. A later genetic analysis reported fewer N-insertions in productive TCRs among donors in an Asian-associated ancestry cluster than the approximately 670-donor mean. According to a later analysis, TCR association rates differed among HLA loci, with DRB1 alleles showing the most associated TCRs and HLA-C alleles showing the fewest. According to a later analysis, parvovirus B19, influenza, CMV and Epstein-Barr virus appeared linked to several top co-occurrence clusters. A further reported finding was that TCR beta sequences accurately predicted the HLA-A and HLA-B alleles for most subjects in the first cohort. The sequencing pipeline was judged likely to have produced a cluster of highly shared sequence variants as a technical artifact. The authors suggested that the approach could potentially be generalized to other disease states and immunological phenotypes. A later genetic analysis associated a missense DCLRE1C variant with V-gene and J-gene trimming of TCR beta chains, and an independent cohort replicated the association. The study listed 164 TCR beta chains as associated with cytomegalovirus. Assigning TCR associations to individual alleles was difficult when HLA alleles, especially DR and DQ, strongly co-occurred. Some 15 rarely observed V segments, including chromosome 9 orphons, were excluded from the earlier analysis of approximately 600 of the donors because counts were too low. Specific HLA alleles were associated with 15,000 to 20,000 TCR beta sequences at a false discovery rate of 0.05 in a later analysis. The cohort was sequenced for TCR beta chains only, and without alpha or paired-chain data the features that could be detected were limited. An earlier analysis of 587 of the donors showed that most TCR beta V segments appeared in productive rearrangements either about 87% or about 30% of the time, which broadly matched IMGT annotations. Immune exposure information for the cohort was limited to CMV serostatus. The classifier was reported to diagnose cytomegalovirus status with high specificity and sensitivity in both the original and validation cohorts. HLA typing was unavailable for some donors at each locus, so association tests used only the typed subset. Three of the identified cytomegalovirus-associated TCR beta chains were confirmed in vitro to be specific for cytomegalovirus antigens. The 87-base-pair reads could not distinguish some IMGT-functional V segments, including TRBV6-2 and TRBV6-3, so those segments were excluded. Across donors, most TCR sequences were observed very rarely, whereas some public TCRs were present in many individuals.

A remark on this clone: Its antigen remains undetermined. The sample holds no much larger clone one base away, and base qualities are not on file.

In total, approximately 690 healthy bone marrow donors made up the cohort. At the time of sampling, every cohort member was nominally healthy, though immune exposures that went unrecorded were likely present. The donor tested CMV seropositive and was one of the 289 seropositive cohort members. A peripheral blood sample was collected from each donor, and TCR beta sequencing was performed on peripheral blood mononuclear cells. The Qiagen DNeasy Blood Extraction Kit was used to extract genomic DNA from the blood cell samples. This clonotype was obtained from a woman aged 55-69 years in good health and CMV-seropositive. The rearrangement joined TRBV23-1 to TRBJ2-7, and the D gene may be TRBD1, 5 bases matching. TRBV23-1 is given ORF status, its function remaining uncertain. The sequenced sample was PBMCs. CDR3 sequence: CASSGETASYEQYF. The nucleotides are TGCGCCAGCAGTGGAGAGACAGCCTCCTACGAGCAGTACTTC.